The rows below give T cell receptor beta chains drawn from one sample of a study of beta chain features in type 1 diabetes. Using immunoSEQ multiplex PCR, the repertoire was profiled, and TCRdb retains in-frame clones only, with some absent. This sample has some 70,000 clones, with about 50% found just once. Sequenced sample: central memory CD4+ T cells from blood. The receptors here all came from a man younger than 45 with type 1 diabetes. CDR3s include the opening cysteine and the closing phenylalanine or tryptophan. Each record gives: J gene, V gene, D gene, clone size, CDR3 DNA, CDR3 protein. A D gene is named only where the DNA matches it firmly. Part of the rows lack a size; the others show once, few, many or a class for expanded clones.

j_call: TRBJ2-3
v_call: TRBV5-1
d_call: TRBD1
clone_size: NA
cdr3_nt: TGCGCCAGCAGCACGACAGGGTATCAGAGCACAGATACGCAGTATTTT
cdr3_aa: CASSTTGYQSTDTQYF

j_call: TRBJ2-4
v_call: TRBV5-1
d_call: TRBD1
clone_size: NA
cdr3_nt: TGCGCCAGCAGTACGGGACAGGGTAGCAAAAACATTCAGTACTTC
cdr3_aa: CASSTGQGSKNIQYF

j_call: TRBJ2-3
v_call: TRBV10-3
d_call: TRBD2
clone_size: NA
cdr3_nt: TGTGCCATCAGTGGCGGACTAGCGGGGTCCACAGATACGCAGTATTTT
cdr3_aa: CAISGGLAGSTDTQYF

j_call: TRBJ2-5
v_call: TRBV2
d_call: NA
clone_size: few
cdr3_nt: TGTGCCAGCAGAGTTGACAGGGACTTCCAAGAGACCCAGTACTTC
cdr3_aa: CASRVDRDFQETQYF

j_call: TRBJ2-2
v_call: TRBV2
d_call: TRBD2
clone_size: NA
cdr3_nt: TGTGCCAGCAGGCTTTTAGCGGGAGTAGCCGGGGAGCTGTTTTTT
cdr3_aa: CASRLLAGVAGELFF

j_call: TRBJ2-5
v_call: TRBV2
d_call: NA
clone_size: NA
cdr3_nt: TGTGCCAGCAGTGAAGATGGCAGGTACGAGGAGACCCAGTACTTC
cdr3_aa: CASSEDGRYEETQYF

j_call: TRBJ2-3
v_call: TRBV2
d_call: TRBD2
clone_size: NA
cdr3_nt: TGTGCCAGCAGATGGACTAGCGGCACAGATACGCAGTATTTT
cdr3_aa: CASRWTSGTDTQYF

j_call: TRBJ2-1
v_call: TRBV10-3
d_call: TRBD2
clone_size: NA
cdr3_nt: TGTGCCATCAGCCCTCTAGCGGGAGTAGGGAATGAGCAGTTCTTC
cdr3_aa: CAISPLAGVGNEQFF

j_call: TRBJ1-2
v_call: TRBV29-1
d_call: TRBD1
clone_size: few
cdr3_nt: TGCAGCGTTGGAGGGGACAGGGGCTCCTATGGCTACACCTTC
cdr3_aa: CSVGGDRGSYGYTF

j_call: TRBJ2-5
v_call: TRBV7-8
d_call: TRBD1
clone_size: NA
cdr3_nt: TGTGCCAGCAGCTCGGACGACAGGGTTTGGGACCAAGAGACCCAGTACTTC
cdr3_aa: CASSSDDRVWDQETQYF

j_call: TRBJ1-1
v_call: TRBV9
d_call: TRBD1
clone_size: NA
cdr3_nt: TGTGCCAGCAGCGGTGGGACAGAGAAAACTGAAGCTTTCTTT
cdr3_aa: CASSGGTEKTEAFF

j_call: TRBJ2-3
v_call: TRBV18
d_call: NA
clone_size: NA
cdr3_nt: TGTGCCAGCTCCCTCGGACAGGGCGGGGGTTACACAGATACGCAGTATTTT
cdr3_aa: CASSLGQGGGYTDTQYF

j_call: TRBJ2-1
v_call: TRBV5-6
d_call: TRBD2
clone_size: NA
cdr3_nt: TGTGCCAGCAGCTTGGCCGGACTAGGGAATGAGCAGTTCTTC
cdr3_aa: CASSLAGLGNEQFF

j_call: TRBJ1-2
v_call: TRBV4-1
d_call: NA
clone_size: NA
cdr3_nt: TGCGCCAGCAGCCAAGACTCGGGGGTCTATGGCTACACCTTC
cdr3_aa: CASSQDSGVYGYTF

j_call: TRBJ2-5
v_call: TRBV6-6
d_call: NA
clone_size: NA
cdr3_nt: TGTGCCAGCAGGGCCAGAGAGACCCAGTACTTC
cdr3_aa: CASRARETQYF

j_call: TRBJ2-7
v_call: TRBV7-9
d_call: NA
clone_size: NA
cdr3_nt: TGTGCCAGCAGCTTTGACTACGAGCAGTACTTC
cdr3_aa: CASSFDYEQYF

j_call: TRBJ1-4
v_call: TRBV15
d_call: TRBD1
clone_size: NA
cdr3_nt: TGTGCCACCAGCGCACCGACAGGGCCTAATGAAAAACTGTTTTTT
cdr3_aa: CATSAPTGPNEKLFF

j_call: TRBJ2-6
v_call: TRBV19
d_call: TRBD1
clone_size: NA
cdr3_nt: TGTGCCAGTAGAGGGACAGGGGTGATCTCTGGGGCCAACGTCCTGACTTTC
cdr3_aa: CASRGTGVISGANVLTF

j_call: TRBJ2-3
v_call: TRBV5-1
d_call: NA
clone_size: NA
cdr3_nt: TGCGCCAGCAGCTTGACGGACACGACGAATACGCAGTATTTT
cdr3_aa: CASSLTDTTNTQYF

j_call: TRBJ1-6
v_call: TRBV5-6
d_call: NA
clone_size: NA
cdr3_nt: TGTGCCAGCAGCTTGAACAGGCCCCTCCGGAATTCACCCCTCCACTTT
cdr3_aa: CASSLNRPLRNSPLHF

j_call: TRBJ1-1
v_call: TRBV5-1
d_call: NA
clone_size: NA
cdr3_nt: TGCGCCAGCAGCTTCCAGGAAAACACTGAAGCTTTCTTT
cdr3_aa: CASSFQENTEAFF

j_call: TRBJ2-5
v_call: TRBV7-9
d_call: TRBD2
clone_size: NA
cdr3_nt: TGTGCCAGCACCCTTAGAGCCTTTGCGGGAGAAGAGACCCAGTACTTC
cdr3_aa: CASTLRAFAGEETQYF